This TCR beta chain is drawn from a study of blood T cell repertoires in COVID-19. The overall study: Sites in the United States, Italy and Spain provided acute and convalescent COVID-19 samples. In each case, the material was cDNA or gDNA derived from T cells, B-cell-depleted T cells, or PBMCs.

The authors' processing: Estimates of nucleated cell counts were drawn from the amplification of reference gene primers. Profiled with immunoSEQ multiplex PCR; TCRdb holds only in-frame clones, not every one. The D gene and trimming were derived from the DNA, and the V and J assignments and clone size from that table. Among a few hundred thousand clones listed, about 88% were seen once. The CDR3 is 14 amino acids. V lost 3 bases and J lost 2, with 8 bases in between. CDR1 and CDR2 (germline): KGHSH, LQKENI. Concerning this clone: The same CDR3 also results from other DNA sequences found in this sample.

This rearrangement joins TRBV18 to TRBJ1-5, with D possibly TRBD1 on 5 matching bases. Sequencing was carried out using peripheral blood. This clonotype originated in a woman aged 40-49 years who had recovered from COVID-19. As DNA, the CDR3 is TGTGCCAGCTCACCTGGCAGGGGCAATCAGCCCCAGCATTTT. It specifies CASSPGRGNQPQHF.